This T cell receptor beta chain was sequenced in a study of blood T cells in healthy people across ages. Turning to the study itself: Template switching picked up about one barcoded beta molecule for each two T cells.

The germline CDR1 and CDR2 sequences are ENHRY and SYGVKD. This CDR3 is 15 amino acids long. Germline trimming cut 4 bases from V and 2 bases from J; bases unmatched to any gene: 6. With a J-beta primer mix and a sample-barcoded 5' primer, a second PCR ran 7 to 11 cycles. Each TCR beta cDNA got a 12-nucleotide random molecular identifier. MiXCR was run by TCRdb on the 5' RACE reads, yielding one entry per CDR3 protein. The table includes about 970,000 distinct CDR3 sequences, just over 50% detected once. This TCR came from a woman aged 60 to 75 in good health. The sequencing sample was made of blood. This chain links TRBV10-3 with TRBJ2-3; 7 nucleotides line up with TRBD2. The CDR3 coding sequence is TGTGCCATCAGTGGGGGAGCGGGGCACACAGATACGCAGTATTTT. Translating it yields CAISGGAGHTDTQYF.